A single sample gave rise to the 17 T cell receptor beta chains below, sequenced in a study of a mutant IDH1 vaccine in newly diagnosed glioma. These TCRs' antigens remain unknown. Indicated time point: week 11, during vaccination. Topical imiquimod accompanied each vaccine dose, which consisted of 300 ug of mutant IDH1 20-mer peptide. Clones were sequenced by immunoSEQ multiplex PCR, and TCRdb holds only the in-frame ones, with some missing. The sample holds some 120,000 clones; over 75% are singletons and the top ten take 4.5% to 6%. The sequencing here drew on PBMCs, taken from a glioma patient whose treatment included an IDH1 peptide vaccine. The receptors stem from a man aged 35-49 years with glioma.

This chain links TRBV6-5 with TRBJ1-6; no clear D gene. V lost 6 bases, J lost 0 bases, and 9 bases lay in between. The CDR3 spans 15 residues. The germline V gene has CDR1 MNHEY and CDR2 SVGAGI. Written as DNA, the CDR3 is TGTGCCAGCAGCGTCAGCATCTCCTATAATTCACCCCTCCACTTT. This encodes CASSVSISYNSPLHF.

This chain connects TRBV7-8 to TRBJ2-7; D gene unclear. V gave up 3 bases and J gave up 0 bases, with 12 bases separating them. Germline CDR1 SGHVS, CDR2 FQNEAQ. CDR3 size: 15 residues. This CDR3 reads CASSFRSYRSYEQYF. For the CDR3, the DNA is TGTGCCAGCAGCTTCCGAAGTTACCGCTCCTACGAGCAGTACTTC. Supplemented by reference TRBV7-8 and TRBJ2-7, the full variable domain reads GAGVSQSPRYKVAKRGQDVALRCDPISGHVSLFWYQQALGQGPEFLTYFQNEAQLDKSGLPSDRFFAERPEGSVSTLKIQRTQQEDSAVYLCASSFRSYRSYEQYFGPGTRLTVT.

V is TRBV18 and J is TRBJ2-1, with 11 nucleotides matching TRBD2. The CDR3 runs to 15 residues. The germline V gene has CDR1 KGHSH and CDR2 LQKENI. J gave up 5 bases and V 4 bases, and 4 bases lay outside the gene matches. The CDR3 sequence is CASSQLAGDHNEQFF. The CDR3 DNA is TGTGCCAGCTCACAACTAGCGGGAGACCACAATGAGCAGTTCTTC.

The chain joins TRBV18 to TRBJ1-1; D call uncertain. The V gene's germline CDR1 is KGHSH and CDR2 LQKENI. V was cut by 5 bases and J by 5 bases, with 12 bases left in between. The CDR3 has 13 amino acids. In nucleotides, the CDR3 is TGTGCCAGCTCATACAGCGGAAAGACTGAAGCTTTCTTT. As protein: CASSYSGKTEAFF.

V and J are TRBV27 and TRBJ2-1; D is perhaps TRBD2 (7 bases). Trimming took 6 bases from V and 6 from J, leaving 15 bases between them. This CDR3 comprises 14 residues. Germline loops: CDR1 MNHEY, CDR2 SMNVEV (reference sequence). CDR3 DNA: TGTGCCAGCAGCGTCGGGGGGCTAGGCAATGAGCAGTTCTTC. Its translation: CASSVGGLGNEQFF.

This rearrangement joins TRBV27 to TRBJ1-6; 9 bases are a match to TRBD1. Unmatched junction bases numbered 5, after V lost 7 bases and J lost 7 bases. The CDR3 length is 14 residues. CDR1 and CDR2 from the germline V gene are MNHEY and SMNVEV (reference sequence). Here the CDR3 DNA reads TGTGCCAGCACCCTGACAGGGGGAAATTCACCCCTCCACTTT. It specifies CASTLTGGNSPLHF.

V is TRBV6-1 and J is TRBJ1-3; TRBD1 agrees at 7 bases. In germline, CDR1 is MNHNS, CDR2 SASEGT. The CDR3 is 17 residues long. V lost 4 bases to trimming and J lost 0 bases; unmatched junction nucleotides: 9. The CDR3 spells CASSAKDRATSGNTIYF. CDR3 DNA sequence: TGTGCCAGCAGTGCTAAAGACAGGGCCACCTCTGGAAACACCATATATTTT.

The V gene is TRBV6-5, the J gene TRBJ2-7; 8 bases are a match to TRBD1. Looked up from germline, CDR1 is MNHEY and CDR2 is SVGAGI. Trimming cost V 0 bases and J 5 bases; bases outside gene matches: 9. The CDR3 has 16 residues. CDR3 loop: CASSYSKTGDVNEQYF. In DNA, the CDR3 is TGTGCCAGCAGTTACTCGAAGACAGGGGACGTTAACGAGCAGTACTTC.

This clone was seen a handful of times. V usage is TRBV4-3 and J usage is TRBJ1-5; D remains unclear. V lost 0 bases, J lost 1 base, and 7 bases lay in between. The CDR3 extends over 15 amino acids. The germline V gene encodes CDR1 LGHNA and CDR2 YSLEER. The DNA for the CDR3 is TGCGCCAGCAGCCAAGAGTACGCAAGCAATCAGCCCCAGCATTTT. This sequence encodes CASSQEYASNQPQHF.

The J gene is TRBJ1-1, the V gene TRBV6-4, with D hard to call. V gave up 2 bases and J gave up 3 bases, with 16 bases separating them. CDR1 and CDR2 from the germline V gene are MRHNA and SNTAGT. This CDR3 spans 16 amino acids. The CDR3 protein is CASSDPLGRSDTEAFF. The CDR3 region has the DNA TGTGCCAGCAGTGACCCCCTAGGAAGGTCGGACACTGAAGCTTTCTTT.

Only one count was recorded for this clone. The rearrangement links TRBV4-2 to TRBJ2-7; the match to TRBD1 covers 9 bases. The CDR3 contains 17 residues. V was pared by 1 base and J by 3 bases, with 10 bases of the junction left unmatched. Germline assignment: CDR1 LGHNA and CDR2 YNFKEQ. The CDR3 spells CASSQVTGGGLYYEQYF. The CDR3 region has the DNA TGTGCCAGCAGCCAAGTCACAGGGGGCGGACTCTACTACGAGCAGTACTTC.

The V call is TRBV7-2, the J call TRBJ2-7, with TRBD1 matching 7 bases. V was clipped by 1 base and J by 12 bases; unmatched bases: 9. The CDR3 consists of 13 residues. Looked up from germline, CDR1 is SGHTA and CDR2 is FQGNSA. Written as DNA, the CDR3 is TGTGCCAGCAGCTTAGAAGTGGCGAGGGGGCGGTACTTC. Its protein is CASSLEVARGRYF. Using reference TRBV7-2 and TRBJ2-7 for the parts outside the CDR3, the full variable domain is GAGVSQSPSNKVTEKGKDVELRCDPISGHTALYWYRQSLGQGLEFLIYFQGNSAPDKSGLPSDRFSAERTGGSVSTLTIQRTQQEDSAVYLCASSLEVARGRYFGPGTRLTVT.

The genes are TRBV19 and TRBJ1-5; TRBD1 might be the D (5 bases). Germline CDR1 is LNHDA and CDR2 is SQIVND (reference sequence). The CDR3 is 17 residues long. V shed 3 bases and J shed 6 bases, with 21 bases lying between them. In DNA form, the CDR3 reads TGTGCCAGTAGTATCCGGTCGAAGGCGGGACCATTTCAGCCCCAGCATTTT. It encodes CASSIRSKAGPFQPQHF. The whole variable domain, filled in from reference TRBV19 and TRBJ1-5, reads DGGITQSPKYLFRKEGQNVTLSCEQNLNHDAMYWYRQDPGQGLRLIYYSQIVNDFQKGDIAEGYSVSREKKESFPLTVTSAQKNPTAFYLCASSIRSKAGPFQPQHFGDGTRLSIL.

The chain combines TRBV19 with TRBJ1-1, with D possibly matching TRBD1 (5 bases). The germline V gene has CDR1 LNHDA and CDR2 SQIVND (reference sequence). CDR3 length: 13 residues. V lost 1 base to trimming and J lost 11 bases, with 14 bases between them. The CDR3 is CASSIVGDRGAFF. The CDR3 coding sequence is TGTGCCAGTAGTATAGTCGGGGACCGCGGGGCTTTCTTT.

V is TRBV4-3 and J is TRBJ2-5; a possible D gene is TRBD2 (6 bases). The germline CDR1 and CDR2 sequences are LGHNA and YSLEER. The CDR3 is 14 amino acids. The V end lost 5 bases, the J end lost 2 bases, and 12 bases lay between the germline ends. The CDR3 DNA follows: TGCGCCAGCAGCTCTGAGGCGGGGCAAGAGACCCAGTACTTC. Its protein product is CASSSEAGQETQYF.

The rearrangement links TRBV6-6 to TRBJ2-1; 10 bases map to TRBD2. The V gene's germline CDR1 is MNHNY and CDR2 SVGAGI (reference sequence). CDR3 length: 15 residues. V lost 3 bases and J lost 4; bases outside the gene matches: 3. The CDR3 region has the DNA TGTGCCAGCAGTTATAGGACTAGCGGATACAATGAGCAGTTCTTC. It codes for CASSYRTSGYNEQFF.

The V gene is TRBV15, the J gene TRBJ2-3; 10 positions agree with TRBD2. The CDR3 is made up of 15 amino acids. With 8 bases clipped from V and 1 base from J, the junction kept 6 bases outside the gene matches. The germline CDR1 and CDR2 sequences are LNHNV and YYDKDF (reference sequence). In nucleotides, the CDR3 is TGTGCCACCGGGAGGACTAGCGGTGGCACAGATACGCAGTATTTT. It specifies CATGRTSGGTDTQYF.